This T cell receptor beta chain was identified in a study of OX40 agonist ivuxolimab in advanced cancers. The wider study: Partial responses, seen in three patients, involved one hepatocellular carcinoma and two cutaneous melanomas.

Method: immunoSEQ multiplex PCR; TCRdb's copy keeps in-frame clones and lacks some. Among around 80,000 clones listed, under 90% were seen once. The trim removed 1 base at V and 4 bases at J, leaving 4 bases unmatched. Germline CDR1 reads MNHEY; CDR2 reads SVGAGI. This CDR3 spans 15 amino acids. This rearrangement joins TRBV6-5 to TRBJ2-7, with TRBD2 matching 10 bases. The sequence came from an adult with an advanced solid tumor such as melanoma, head and neck, liver or kidney cancer. Sequences were derived from CD4+ or CD8+ T cells sorted from blood, sampled in a trial of the OX40 agonist ivuxolimab. CDR3 sequence reads: CASSYWTSGGYEQYF. The DNA for the CDR3 is TGTGCCAGCAGTTACTGGACTAGCGGAGGGTACGAGCAGTACTTC.